The 17 T cell receptor beta chains below come from one sample, sequenced in a study of preoperative IRX-2 immunotherapy in early breast cancer. TCRdb's table, derived via immunoSEQ multiplex PCR, lists solely in-frame clones and lacks some. Of approximately 28,000 clones listed, over 75% are singletons. Treatment: preoperative locoregional IRX-2 cytokine immunotherapy. The specimen was collected from a patient treated with IRX-2 immunotherapy. All receptors derive from a human donor with breast cancer.

The J gene is TRBJ2-5, the V gene TRBV7-8; tentative D call: TRBD2 (5 bases). The CDR3 contains 15 residues. Germline V lookup: CDR1 SGHVS, CDR2 FQNEAQ. V was shortened by 4 bases and J by 5 bases, with 17 bases between the two germline ends. Here the CDR3 reads CASSSTSPRGETQYF. The CDR3 DNA reads TGTGCCAGCAGCTCTACCTCCCCCAGAGGGGAGACCCAGTACTTC.

This clone has only a few counts. The chain has TRBV11-3 and TRBJ2-7; 8 bases map to TRBD2. This CDR3 spans 14 amino acids. Germline V gives CDR1 SGHNT, CDR2 YENEEA. V trimming: 3 bases; J trimming: 6 bases; junction bases outside the gene matches: 7. The CDR3 DNA sequence: TGTGCCAGCAGCTTTAGCGGGGAGTTCGGCGAGCAGTACTTC. Protein sequence: CASSFSGEFGEQYF.

The V gene is TRBV14, the J gene TRBJ2-3; 11 bases agree with TRBD2. V lost 0 bases, J lost 1 base, and 9 bases stayed unmatched. Per germline, CDR1 SGHDN and CDR2 FVKESK. The CDR3 is made up of 19 amino acids. CDR3 sequence reads: CASSQESLAGGFGTDTQYF. In nucleotides, the CDR3 is TGTGCCAGCAGCCAAGAATCCCTAGCGGGAGGTTTTGGCACAGATACGCAGTATTTT.

The chain couples TRBV15 to TRBJ1-5; TRBD1 is a possible D gene (6 bases). Germline V gene sequence: CDR1 LNHNV, CDR2 YYDKDF (reference sequence). Between the trimmed V and J ends, which lost 0 bases and 4 bases, there was a span of 19 bases. CDR3 size: 18 residues. CDR3 DNA sequence: TGTGCCACCAGCAGAGATTTGCCTAGACAGGCGAGTAATCAGCCCCAGCATTTT. Its protein product is CATSRDLPRQASNQPQHF.

The chain links TRBV5-1 to TRBJ1-1, with a tentative D call TRBD1 (5 bases). V dropped 2 bases and J dropped 4 bases, with 12 bases sitting between them. CDR1 SGHRS and CDR2 YFSETQ come from the germline V gene. The CDR3 loop spans 14 amino acids. The CDR3 DNA reads TGCGCCAGCAGCTTTTCTGGACAACGCACTGAAGCTTTCTTT. Encoded protein: CASSFSGQRTEAFF.

CDR3 nucleotides: TGTGCCAGCAGCCCTCCGGGTAGCGGGGATAGCTCCTACAATGAGCAGTTCTTC. Translation gives CASSPPGSGDSSYNEQFF. This chain links TRBV14 with TRBJ2-1; 8 positions agree with TRBD2. Germline V gene sequence: CDR1 SGHDN, CDR2 FVKESK. The trim removed 4 bases at V and 0 bases at J, leaving 11 bases unmatched. CDR3 size: 18 residues.

V gene TRBV10-3 combines with J gene TRBJ2-7; no definite D call. V lost 0 bases, J lost 5 bases, and 8 bases lay in between. The CDR3 is 13 amino acids. The germline V gene has CDR1 ENHRY and CDR2 SYGVKD. The chain's CDR3 is CAISESLPNEQYF. Written as DNA, the CDR3 is TGTGCCATCAGTGAGTCCCTCCCAAACGAGCAGTACTTC.

CDR3 nucleotides: TGTGCCAGTAGTCCCCCCCCGGCAGGTAATCAGCCCCAGCATTTT. Its translation is CASSPPPAGNQPQHF. The chain employs TRBV19 and TRBJ1-5; D is uncertain. Trimming took off 5 bases at V and 4 bases at J, with 15 bases between the two ends. The germline V gene has CDR1 LNHDA and CDR2 SQIVND (reference sequence). This CDR3 spans 15 amino acids.

The chain recombines TRBV11-3 with TRBJ2-1, with a possible D match to TRBD2 (6 bases). The CDR3 is 15 amino acids. V shed 4 bases and J shed 8 bases, with 18 bases lying between them. Germline CDR1 reads SGHNT; CDR2 reads YENEEA. CDR3 coding DNA: TGTGCCAGCAGCTCTCCCGGGGGATTGGGCGATGAGCAGTTCTTC. Translation: CASSSPGGLGDEQFF.

Regarding this clone: An end of the junction differs from the germline gene, which may be a read error. The chain uses TRBV19 and TRBJ1-2, with 9 bases identical to TRBD1. This CDR3 spans 16 amino acids. Germline values: CDR1 LNHDA, CDR2 SQIVND (reference sequence). The CDR3 DNA follows: TGTGCCAGTAGTCCGGGACAGGGCCTCCTTAACTATGGTTACACCTTC. Protein sequence: CASSPGQGLLNYGYTF.

The chain couples TRBV6-8 to TRBJ1-2, with D tentatively TRBD1 (5 bases). CDR3 length equals 13 residues. Per the germline V gene, CDR1 is MNHGY and CDR2 is SAAAGT. Trimming stripped 6 bases from V and 6 bases from J, with 14 bases between. CDR3 sequence reads: CASRTGGVNGYTF. Here the CDR3 DNA reads TGTGCCAGCAGGACCGGGGGGGTGAATGGCTACACCTTC.

The J gene is TRBJ1-2, the V gene TRBV6-8; weak D call: TRBD1 (5 bases). Trimming took 2 bases from V and 5 from J, leaving 6 bases between them. This CDR3 region has 12 residues. From germline, CDR1 is MNHGY and CDR2 SAAAGT. The CDR3 is CASSYGGYGYTF. The DNA of the CDR3 is TGTGCCAGCAGTTACGGGGGATATGGCTACACCTTC.

The chain employs TRBV5-1 and TRBJ1-1; 7 bases map to TRBD1. The J segment lost 4 bases and the V segment lost 0 bases, leaving 9 bases of the junction unmatched. Per germline, CDR1 SGHRS and CDR2 YFSETQ. The CDR3 runs 16 residues. CDR3 protein: CASSLGLGGAGTEAFF. The DNA for the CDR3 is TGCGCCAGCAGCTTGGGGTTAGGGGGCGCGGGCACTGAAGCTTTCTTT.

The rearrangement links TRBV12-5 to TRBJ2-3; TRBD2 aligns across 7 bases. Looked up from germline, CDR1 is LGHNT and CDR2 is FRNRAP. The CDR3 sequence is 15 residues long. CDR3 nucleotides: TGTGCCAGCACCCCGCGGGGGTCTAGCACAGATACGCAGTATTTT. Translation gives CASTPRGSSTDTQYF.

This clone was detected once. The gene calls are TRBV6-7 and TRBJ2-7; 11 nucleotides agree with TRBD2. TRBV6-7 is given ORF status, its function remaining uncertain. After removal of 4 bases from V and 2 bases from J, the junction contained 4 bases not matched to a gene. The CDR3 is made up of 15 amino acids. CDR3 sequence: CASSFSGRGPYEQYF. The CDR3 DNA reads as TGTGCCAGCAGTTTTAGCGGGAGGGGACCCTACGAGCAGTACTTC.

Here the CDR3 reads CASSAGAKYEQYF. In nucleotides, the CDR3 is TGTGCCAGCTCGGCGGGGGCCAAATACGAGCAGTACTTC. The chain combines TRBV19 with TRBJ2-7; possible D gene TRBD2, 7 bases. This CDR3 comprises 13 residues. Trimming took off 9 bases at V and 4 bases at J, with 16 bases between the two ends. Germline lookup yields CDR1 LNHDA and CDR2 SQIVND (reference sequence).

The rearrangement links TRBV15 to TRBJ2-1; D is uncertain. V was shortened by 0 bases and J by 0 bases, with 6 bases between the two germline ends. The CDR3 has 15 residues. Germline CDR1 reads LNHNV; CDR2 reads YYDKDF (reference sequence). The CDR3 DNA sequence: TGTGCCACCAGCAGAGACCCGAGCTCCTACAATGAGCAGTTCTTC. It specifies CATSRDPSSYNEQFF.